Listed below are T cell receptor beta chains from one sample, sequenced in a study of B cell selection in AIRE deficiency. Here immunoSEQ multiplex PCR was the method, and the copy in TCRdb shows in-frame clones only, minus some. The table records about 14,000 clones, about 93% of them present only once. The material sequenced was Tregs sorted from PBMCs. All receptors come from a human donor with AIRE deficiency. CDR3s include the opening cysteine and the closing phenylalanine or tryptophan. The D gene is left open where the match is weak. Rows give clone size only sometimes, using once, few, many, or a class for an expanded clone.

TRBV7-2,TRBJ2-1,-,-,TGTGCCAGCAGTTTTAAGCGGGTCCTTAAAAGTGAGCAGTTCTTC,CASSFKRVLKSEQFF
TRBV4-2,TRBJ2-7,TRBD2,-,TGTGCCAGCAGCCAAGATTGGGGGGGTGGGTACGAGCAGTACTTC,CASSQDWGGGYEQYF
TRBV18,TRBJ2-7,-,-,TGTGCCAGCTCACCCAGTCAATCCTACGTAGAGCAGTACTTC,CASSPSQSYVEQYF
TRBV2,TRBJ1-2,-,-,TGTGCCAGCAGTCTTTATCCGGACGGTTTCTATGGCTACACCTTC,CASSLYPDGFYGYTF
TRBV2,TRBJ1-2,-,few,TGTGCCAGCAGGACACTTAACTATGGCTACACCTTC,CASRTLNYGYTF
TRBV6-5,TRBJ2-5,-,-,TGTGCCAGCAGCCCGGGGGCCGGGGAGACCCAGTACTTC,CASSPGAGETQYF
TRBV7-2,TRBJ2-1,TRBD1,once,TGTGCCAGCAGCGTCGGGACAGGGCATTTCTACAATGAGCAGTTCTTC,CASSVGTGHFYNEQFF
TRBV18,TRBJ1-1,-,-,TGTGCCAGCTCACCGTATATTTTTGGTGGGAACACTGAAGCTTTCTTT,CASSPYIFGGNTEAFF
TRBV18,TRBJ2-5,TRBD2,-,TGTGCCAGCTCATACCGCTCGAGCGGGAGAGACCAAGAGACCCAGTACTTC,CASSYRSSGRDQETQYF
TRBV5-1,TRBJ2-7,-,-,TGCGCCAGCAGCTTGGACGGGAGAGTGTACGAGCAGTACTTC,CASSLDGRVYEQYF
TRBV27,TRBJ2-1,TRBD2,-,TGTGCCAGCAGTTTAACCCGACTAGCGGGGAACAATGAGCAGTTCTTC,CASSLTRLAGNNEQFF
TRBV27,TRBJ2-1,TRBD2,-,TGTGCCAGCAGTCCCCGGACTAGCGGGAGTTTGAATGAGCAGTTCTTC,CASSPRTSGSLNEQFF
TRBV28,TRBJ1-1,-,-,TGTGCCAGCAGTTTTAGAACTGGGACTGCTGAAGCTTTCTTT,CASSFRTGTAEAFF
TRBV9,TRBJ2-1,-,once,TGTGCCAGCAGCGTAGAAGTGGGAGGACCCTACAATGAGCAGTTCTTC,CASSVEVGGPYNEQFF
TRBV2,TRBJ2-1,-,-,TGTGCCAGCAGTGAACGGGATGAGCAGTTCTTC,CASSERDEQFF
TRBV10-3,TRBJ1-2,TRBD1,-,TGTGCCACCCGGGGAGGGGGCGCGGGCGGCTACACCTTC,CATRGGGAGGYTF
TRBV13,TRBJ1-2,TRBD1,few,TGTGCCAGCAGCTTAGGCCGGGGGACAGTTCGCGGCTACACCTTC,CASSLGRGTVRGYTF
TRBV19,TRBJ2-1,TRBD2,-,TGTGCCAGTAGTACGGGACTAGCGGGAGTTAGTGAGCAGTTCTTC,CASSTGLAGVSEQFF
TRBV27,TRBJ2-1,TRBD2,-,TGTGCCAGCATCCGACTAGCGGGAGGAAATGAGCAGTTCTTC,CASIRLAGGNEQFF
TRBV6-1,TRBJ1-5,TRBD1,-,TGTGCCAGCAGTCCCACAGGGGCGGATCAGCCCCAGCATTTT,CASSPTGADQPQHF
TRBV7-2,TRBJ1-5,-,-,TGTGCCAGCAGCTTAACCCGGGGGGGCAATAGCAATCAGCCCCAGCATTTT,CASSLTRGGNSNQPQHF
TRBV19,TRBJ1-1,-,-,TGTGCCAGTAGTATAGACAGGGACACTGAAGCTTTCTTT,CASSIDRDTEAFF
TRBV6-1,TRBJ2-1,TRBD2,-,TGTGCCAGCAGTGGATTTAGCGGGAGAAGCAATGAGCAGTTCTTC,CASSGFSGRSNEQFF
TRBV18,TRBJ2-7,-,-,TGTGCCAGCTCACCGGGGGCTGGGAACGAGCAGTACTTC,CASSPGAGNEQYF
TRBV6-6,TRBJ2-7,-,-,TGTGCCAGCAGTGATCCCCCAGGGTTCGAGCAGTACTTC,CASSDPPGFEQYF
TRBV30,TRBJ1-5,TRBD1,-,TGTGCCTGGAGTGGACAGGGAGATCAGCCCCAGCATTTT,CAWSGQGDQPQHF
TRBV4-1,TRBJ2-4,TRBD1,-,TGCGCCAGCAGCCGCCGGGACAGGGAGAGCATCATTCAGTACTTC,CASSRRDRESIIQYF
TRBV29-1,TRBJ1-2,TRBD1,-,TGCAGCGTTGTAAAGGACAGGGGGGGAACCTTC,CSVVKDRGGTF
TRBV27,TRBJ2-7,TRBD2,few,TGTGCCAGCAGACGTAGCGGGACAACCTACGAGCAGTACTTC,CASRRSGTTYEQYF
TRBV11-1,TRBJ2-2,TRBD2,-,TGTGCCAGCAGCTTGGGGGGACTAGCGGTTAACACCGGGGAGCTGTTTTTT,CASSLGGLAVNTGELFF
TRBV5-6,TRBJ1-2,-,-,TGTGCCAGCAGCTTAGGTGGGCAAGGCTACACCTTC,CASSLGGQGYTF
TRBV5-1,TRBJ2-7,-,once,TGCGCCAGCAGCTTGGGTAGAGGGGGCTACGAGCAGTACTTC,CASSLGRGGYEQYF
TRBV19,TRBJ1-1,-,few,TGTGCCAGTAGTAAGGACCAAGGCAGGGAAGCTTTCTTT,CASSKDQGREAFF
TRBV7-2,TRBJ2-5,-,-,TGTGCCAGCAGCTTAGTGCAGCGGTACCAAGAGACCCAGTACTTC,CASSLVQRYQETQYF
TRBV7-2,TRBJ2-5,TRBD2,-,TGTGCCAGCAGCTTACTAGCGGGAGAGACCCAGTACTTC,CASSLLAGETQYF
TRBV6-5,TRBJ2-5,-,-,TGTGCCAGCAGAAGACAGGACCAAGAGACCCAGTACTTC,CASRRQDQETQYF
TRBV11-2,TRBJ1-4,-,once,TGTGCCAGCAGCTTTGACAGGCAGAATGAAAAACTGTTTTTT,CASSFDRQNEKLFF
TRBV5-1,TRBJ2-1,-,few,TGCGCCAGCAGCACCCGGGACGTAAGCTCCTACAATGAGCAGTTCTTC,CASSTRDVSSYNEQFF
TRBV2,TRBJ1-1,-,-,TGTGCCAGCAGTGACTCAGCGGGGGACGCTGAAGCTTTCTTT,CASSDSAGDAEAFF
TRBV28,TRBJ2-3,-,-,TGTGCCAGCAGTTTTGCAGGCCCGCGAACAGATACGCAGTATTTT,CASSFAGPRTDTQYF
TRBV4-1,TRBJ2-4,-,-,TGCGCCAGCAGCGGGAGCTGGATGGGAGCCAAAAACATTCAGTACTTC,CASSGSWMGAKNIQYF
TRBV5-6,TRBJ1-2,-,-,TGTGCCAGCAGCTTGCAGGCCAGGGTTGGCTACACCTTC,CASSLQARVGYTF
TRBV5-1,TRBJ1-4,TRBD1,once,TGCGCCAGCAGCTGGGGGGACAGTGAAAAACTGTTTTTT,CASSWGDSEKLFF
TRBV27,TRBJ1-5,-,-,TGTGCCAGCGCTGTGTTGGGGTTGAGCAATCAGCCCCAGCATTTT,CASAVLGLSNQPQHF
TRBV4-1,TRBJ2-7,TRBD2,-,TGCGCCAGCAGCCAGGTTACTAGCGGCCGGTCCTACGAGCAGTACTTC,CASSQVTSGRSYEQYF
TRBV19,TRBJ2-7,TRBD2,-,TGTGCCAGTAGTTTGCTAGCGGGAGAAAAGCAGTACTTC,CASSLLAGEKQYF
TRBV11-2,TRBJ1-5,-,-,TGTGCCAGCAGCTTAGCCCCGGAACAGCCCCAGCATTTT,CASSLAPEQPQHF
TRBV28,TRBJ2-7,-,-,TGTGCCAGCAGACCCTGGACAGAGGCGTACGAGCAGTACTTC,CASRPWTEAYEQYF
TRBV7-6,TRBJ2-7,TRBD2,-,TGTGCCAGCAGCTTACTAGCGGGAGAGTACGAGCAGTACTTC,CASSLLAGEYEQYF
TRBV6-8,TRBJ1-1,-,-,TGTGCCAGCAGTTACATAGCCGGGCCCACTGAAGCTTTCTTT,CASSYIAGPTEAFF
TRBV6-1,TRBJ1-2,-,medium-sized,TGTGCCAGCAGTGATGTGGGAGGCTACACCTTC,CASSDVGGYTF